What follows are 14 T cell receptor beta chains derived from one specimen sequenced in a study of T-cell memory formation after mild COVID-19 (dated by TCRdb to the early 2020s). Library prep was done by 5' RACE. Sequencing was performed on an Illumina NovaSeq 6000. TCRdb reanalyzed the raw reads on its own, using fastp at Q25 for trimming and MiXCR for clone calling, and kept in-frame beta chains. CDR3 protein duplicates are merged, each entry listing the most common genes and DNA. The sample table contains 270,000 or so distinct CDR3 sequences; only one count was recorded for more than 15% of them. 20% to 25% of the sample comes from the top ten. The source material was PBMCs or a T cell subset sorted from them (not recorded which). These receptors originate from a man between 18 and 29 years old who had mild COVID-19 (a few samples of this study predate the infection). The sample titles of this study are shuffled in the database, so cell type and time point are left out; the donor was told from shared clones.

In this sample, this clonotype turned up many times. This sequence joins TRBV7-2 and TRBJ2-5, with TRBD2 matching over 9 bases. Per the germline V gene, CDR1 is SGHTA and CDR2 is FQGNSA. The CDR3 loop spans 16 amino acids. The V segment lost 3 bases and the J segment 1 base; nucleotides outside the gene matches: 6. The CDR3 reads CASSLSGAGGQETQYF. The CDR3 DNA follows: TGTGCCAGCAGCTTGAGTGGAGCGGGGGGCCAAGAGACCCAGTACTTC.

This clonotype was seen many times. The V gene is TRBV5-1, the J gene TRBJ2-5, with D unclear. The V and J ends lost 0 bases and 5 bases respectively, with 8 bases between them. The CDR3 totals 13 residues. In germline, CDR1 is SGHRS, CDR2 YFSETQ. This chain's CDR3 is CASSLAQWETQYF. The CDR3 DNA follows: TGCGCCAGCAGCTTGGCCCAGTGGGAGACCCAGTACTTC.

A few counts support this clonotype. The chain is built from TRBV9 and TRBJ1-1, with no clear D. This CDR3 is 16 amino acids long. From germline, CDR1 is SGDLS and CDR2 YYNGEE. V was clipped by 1 base and J by 0 bases, with 13 bases between them. In DNA form, the CDR3 reads TGTGCCAGCAGCGTAATGGGGTCGGGTTTGAACACTGAAGCTTTCTTT. Translating it yields CASSVMGSGLNTEAFF.

This clonotype was detected only a few times. The V and J genes are TRBV27 and TRBJ1-1; D remains unclear. Germline lookup yields CDR1 MNHEY and CDR2 SMNVEV (reference sequence). Trimming left V 7 bases short and J 3 bases short, with 12 bases between. This CDR3 is built from 13 residues. The CDR3 here is CASKFYSDTEAFF. In DNA form, the CDR3 reads TGTGCCAGCAAGTTTTACAGTGACACTGAAGCTTTCTTT.

This chain connects TRBV7-6 to TRBJ2-1, with TRBD1 matching over 10 bases. V gave up 5 bases and J gave up 7 bases; unmatched junction bases: 5. Germline V CDR1 and CDR2: SGHVS, FNYEAQ. The CDR3 totals 14 residues. CDR3 loop: CASSPRQGANEQFF. The CDR3 DNA follows: TGTGCCAGCAGCCCTAGACAGGGGGCGAATGAGCAGTTCTTC. The whole variable domain, remainder taken from reference TRBV7-6 and TRBJ2-1, is GAGVSQSPRYKVTKRGQDVALRCDPISGHVSLYWYRQALGQGPEFLTYFNYEAQQDKSGLPNDRFSAERPEGSISTLTIQRTEQRDSAMYRCASSPRQGANEQFFGPGTRLTVL.

The V and J genes are TRBV5-4 and TRBJ1-1; D is possibly TRBD1 (5 bases). V lost 8 bases, J lost 10 bases, and 15 bases lay in between. CDR1 and CDR2 from the germline V gene are SGHNT and YYREEE (reference sequence). The CDR3 runs to 11 residues. CDR3 in amino acids: CASPRQNTAFF. In DNA, the CDR3 is TGTGCCAGTCCCCGACAGAACACAGCTTTCTTT.

The V gene is TRBV7-6, the J gene TRBJ2-1, with 10 positions matching TRBD1. This CDR3 has 16 residues. The V gene's germline CDR1 is SGHVS and CDR2 FNYEAQ. Unmatched junction bases numbered 7, after V lost 5 bases and J lost 3 bases. The CDR3 DNA follows: TGTGCCAGCAGCCGATACGGGACAGGGGACTACAATGAGCAGTTCTTC. Translating it yields CASSRYGTGDYNEQFF.

The rearrangement joins TRBV10-3 to TRBJ2-7; D is ambiguous. CDR1 ENHRY and CDR2 SYGVKD come from the germline V gene. Trimming left V 0 bases short and J 1 base short, with 10 bases between. There are 15 residues in the CDR3. The CDR3 loop is CAISESIDGSYEQYF. As DNA, the CDR3 is TGTGCCATCAGTGAGTCCATCGACGGGTCCTACGAGCAGTACTTC.

In its sample, this clonotype was seen a few times. This chain uses TRBV10-3 with TRBJ1-5, with TRBD1 matching 9 bases. V trimming: 4 bases; J trimming: 6 bases; junction bases outside the gene matches: 7. The CDR3 has 15 amino acids. Germline V lookup: CDR1 ENHRY, CDR2 SYGVKD. CDR3 in amino acids: CAISVTGGGGQPQHF. Written as DNA, the CDR3 is TGTGCCATCAGTGTGACAGGGGGAGGCGGTCAGCCCCAGCATTTT.

The chain recombines TRBV24-1 with TRBJ2-7; maybe TRBD2 (5 bases). Germline CDR1 KGHDR, CDR2 SFDVKD. CDR3 length: 17 residues. Trimming removed 3 bases from V and 3 bases from J, with 20 bases in between. CDR3 bases: TGTGCCACCAGTGATACGACCGGACTGGGAACAAGCTACGAGCAGTACTTC. Amino acid sequence: CATSDTTGLGTSYEQYF.

This clonotype was found once. This chain joins TRBV2 and TRBJ2-5, with TRBD2 identical over 8 bases. Trimming at V came to 6 bases and at J to 7 bases, leaving 16 bases not matched to a gene. Germline V gene sequence: CDR1 SNHLY, CDR2 FYNNEI. There are 16 residues in the CDR3. This chain's CDR3 is CASSSVGLAGAGTQYF. The CDR3 DNA reads TGTGCCAGCAGCTCCGTTGGACTAGCCGGGGCGGGGACCCAGTACTTC. The whole variable domain, filled in from reference TRBV2 and TRBJ2-5, reads EPEVTQTPSHQVTQMGQEVILRCVPISNHLYFYWYRQILGQKVEFLVSFYNNEISEKSEIFDDQFSVERPDGSNFTLKIRSTKLEDSAMYFCASSSVGLAGAGTQYFGPGTRLLVL.

The chain uses TRBV6-2 or TRBV6-3 and TRBJ2-7, with 10 nucleotides matching TRBD2. This CDR3 comprises 15 residues. The trim removed 0 bases at V and 3 bases at J, leaving 2 bases unmatched. Germline V gene data show CDR1 as MNHEY and CDR2 as SVGEGT. CDR3 loop: CASSYSSGGNYEQYV. The CDR3 DNA is TGTGCCAGCAGTTACTCTAGCGGGGGGAACTACGAGCAGTACGTC.

This clonotype was picked up a small number of times. The rearrangement joins TRBV7-9 to TRBJ1-1; D remains ambiguous. CDR3 length: 12 residues. Trimming took off 7 bases at V and 5 bases at J, with 11 bases between the two ends. Germline-derived CDR1 and CDR2 are SEHNR and FQNEAQ (reference sequence). CDR3 DNA: TGTGCCAGCACCACCCCGGGTACTGAAGCTTTCTTT. It specifies CASTTPGTEAFF.

This clonotype was seen repeatedly, ten times or more. This rearrangement joins TRBV7-9 to TRBJ2-3; D may be TRBD1 (5 bases). Trimming stripped 4 bases from V and 1 base from J, with 15 bases between. Germline V gene sequence: CDR1 SEHNR, CDR2 FQNEAQ (reference sequence). This CDR3 has 16 residues. The chain's CDR3 is CASSSDGREGTDTQYF. The CDR3 region has the DNA TGTGCCAGCAGCTCCGATGGCAGGGAAGGCACAGATACGCAGTATTTT.